These 4 T cell receptor beta chains came from one sample sequenced in a study of post-analysis software for immune sequencing data. These receptors have no known antigen. Carried by the TCR beta cDNA libraries were unique molecular identifiers. A single record per CDR3 protein comes from TCRdb applying MiXCR to the PCR reads. Of 800,000 to 950,000 distinct CDR3 sequences in the sample, about 57% were seen once. Notes on the study in general: Five or six TRBV segments, TRBV5-6, TRBV5-1 and TRBV20-1 among them, were found more frequent in patients than controls.

The source material was blood. Receptors originate from a girl between 10 and 17 years old with multiple sclerosis.

The CDR3 is CASSLQGHGYTF. The CDR3 DNA is TGCGCCAGCAGCTTGCAGGGTCATGGCTACACCTTC. The chain has TRBV5-1 and TRBJ1-2, with D perhaps matching TRBD1 (5 bases). This CDR3 region has 12 residues. Germline values: CDR1 SGHRS, CDR2 YFSETQ. With 1 base removed from V and 6 bases from J, the gap between germline ends came to 7 bases.

This clonotype has only a few counts. The junction does not match germline at one end; this may be a read error. This chain connects TRBV4-1 to TRBJ1-5; D is ambiguous. From germline, CDR1 is MGHRA and CDR2 YSYEKL. The CDR3 is 16 residues long. This chain's CDR3 is CASSQDDAGSTQPQHF. The CDR3 DNA reads as TGCGCCAGCAGCCAAGACGACGCTGGGAGCACTCAGCCCCAGCATTTT.

This rearrangement joins TRBV5-1 to TRBJ2-5, with 7 bases that match TRBD2. In germline, CDR1 is SGHRS, CDR2 YFSETQ. The CDR3 loop spans 16 amino acids. J was trimmed by 1 base and V by 1 base; bases with no gene match: 7. CDR3 in DNA: TGCGCCAGCAGCTTGTATCCCGGGACTATCCAAGAGACCCAGTACTTC. It yields the protein CASSLYPGTIQETQYF.

This clonotype was seen a handful of times. The gene calls are TRBV12-3 or TRBV12-4 and TRBJ1-2, with a possible D match to TRBD1 (6 bases). The CDR3 is 12 residues long. V was shortened by 5 bases and J by 10 bases, with 14 bases between the two germline ends. The CDR3, as DNA: TGTGCCAGCAGTGAGACCGGGACAATCTACACCTTC. Translation: CASSETGTIYTF.